This T cell receptor (beta chain) emerged from a study of cytomegalovirus exposure and HLA in healthy donors (dated by TCRdb to 2017 to 2019). About the investigation overall: According to an earlier analysis of a few hundred of the donors, 150 million to 200 million T cells yielded 95 million to 140 million unique TCR beta sequences and less than 300 Gb of sequence data. In a later genetic analysis, genome-wide SNP genotypes for about 65% of the roughly 670 donors were used, and that subset was treated as a discovery cohort. A later analysis re-analyzed previously published TCR beta repertoires from 650 to 800 donors and added high-resolution HLA genotyping to study TCR occurrence patterns. Roughly five DR-DQ haplotypes were handled as single units for association and clustering, since linkage in the cohort was strong. The T cell repertoires of around 670 subjects were profiled by immunosequencing and related to cytomegalovirus serostatus. Every discovery cohort repertoire had been produced on one sequencing platform. Of the roughly 430 genotyped donors, around 81% fell in the genetic ancestry cluster associated with self-reported Caucasian donors. High-throughput TCR immunosequencing, statistical association of individual TCRs with disease status, and machine learning were combined to predict cytomegalovirus infection status. About 300 gigabases of sequencing data and tens of millions of unique TCR sequences were included in an early release covering several hundred HLA-typed donors. A separate validation cohort of 100 to 150 different subjects was used in addition to the approximately 700-subject first cohort. The number of donors typed differed by locus, with roughly 620-630 for A, B, C, DRB1 and DQB1, around 500 for DQA1, approximately 570 for DPA1, and roughly 450 for DPB1. The study aimed to test whether cataloging public T cell receptors could reveal signatures of past pathogen exposure. Rather than drawing on any new phenotypic data, the later analysis identified candidate immune exposures from TCR beta sequences and the way those sequences occurred across donors. Donor age, sex, ethnicity and CMV serostatus were compiled alongside the repertoire data. Among about 370 genotyped donors of the cohort, an average of approximately 240,000 unique TCR beta nucleotide sequences was sequenced per donor, of which about 19% were non-productive. To decide whether each TCR beta V gene segment behaved as functional or pseudogenic, an earlier analysis of some 600 of the donors relied on high-throughput TCR beta sequencing. Class I and class II HLA loci were covered by the typing at four-digit resolution.

The cohort consisted of 650 to 700 healthy bone marrow donors. All cohort members were sampled while nominally healthy, although unrecorded immune exposures were likely present. The donor was CMV seronegative and was included in the group of about 350 seronegative cohort members. Each donor provided a peripheral blood sample, and peripheral blood mononuclear cells were used for TCR beta sequencing. The Qiagen DNeasy Blood Extraction Kit was used to extract genomic DNA from the blood cell samples. Library preparation employed the immunoSEQ multiplex PCR assay. For the multiplex PCR, a mixture combining 60 forward primers for TCR Vbeta segments and 13 reverse primers for TCR Jbeta segments was used. A multiplex PCR assay on genomic DNA amplified the CDR3 region of rearranged TCR beta genes. On the Illumina HiSeq System, the amplified TCR beta libraries were sequenced as 87-base-pair reads. On the authors' methods: Across the 670 or so repertoires, a later analysis counted roughly 77 million unique TCR beta chains, 8.5 million to 12 million of which were shared by at least two donors. To remove PCR and sequencing errors, raw reads were error-corrected and collapsed into unique sequences using a nearest-neighbor algorithm that merged closely related sequences. V, D and J gene segments were assigned by aligning CDR3 sequences to IMGT reference sequences. For a sequence to be retained, at least a six-nucleotide match to both a V gene segment and a J gene segment was required. A rearrangement counted as productive if the CDR3 had no stop codons and remained in frame with V and J, and every other rearrangement counted as non-productive. CDR3 was defined according to IMGT convention as the region running from the second conserved V-encoded cysteine to the conserved J-encoded phenylalanine. The earlier analysis of more than 450 of the donors excluded sequences that lacked an unambiguous match to a single V gene segment. In an earlier analysis of several hundred of the donors, V segments were called functional above 56.7% productive rearrangements and were called segregating when the between-donor standard deviation exceeded 5%. A statistical classification framework was built to diagnose cytomegalovirus status from the catalog of TCR beta chain sequences. A later analysis assigned V and J genes by comparing TCR nucleotide sequences with IMGT/GENE-DB human TR gene sequences. A later analysis assigned CDR3 sequences and most-parsimonious VDJ recombination scenarios with the TCRdist pipeline. In a later analysis, every TCR beta chain was defined by the combination of its CDR3 amino acid sequence and its V-gene family, and reads without a unique V-gene family were dropped. To address suspected cross-contamination and a sequencing artifact, a later analysis removed approximately 590 highly shared, low-generation-probability nucleotide sequences. In a later analysis, a clonal expansion index was calculated for each public chain from normalized within-repertoire ranks of inferred template counts. Generation probabilities in a later analysis came from a VDJ recombination model fitted to out-of-frame rearrangements, and those results were checked against IGoR. In a later analysis, TCR-TCR, TCR-HLA and TCR-CMV co-occurrence was scored with hypergeometric tests, and a repertoire-size bias correction was applied to TCR pairs. A later analysis estimated false discovery rates by permuting HLA or CMV assignments 20 times. In a later analysis, co-occurring TCRs were grouped using DBSCAN, with TCRdist sequence similarity added in when clustering inside HLA-allele-positive subsets. Co-occurrence clustering excluded repertoires with fewer than 30,000 or more than 120,000 public chains, plus five with anomalous nucleotide sharing. Drawn from immuneACCESS, this table holds only the in-frame rearrangements with V and J called that TCRdb kept. Clones are partly lost; checked studies trace under half to an unresolved V gene and leave the rest unexplained. V, J and clone size are taken as reported in that table, and D and trimming were inferred from the DNA itself. This sample lists some 110,000 clones; over 70% were detected once. Clones ranked in the top ten supply 1% to 1.5% of the sample.

General findings and caveats noted by the study authors: The classifier was reported to diagnose cytomegalovirus status with high specificity and sensitivity in both the original cohort and the validation cohort. Because HLA typing was missing for some donors at each locus, association tests included only the typed subset. According to a later analysis, TCR association rates differed among HLA loci, with DRB1 alleles showing the most associated TCRs and HLA-C alleles showing the fewest. Correlated functional status among segregating V segments might be attributable to linkage disequilibrium, but an unknown experimental factor could not be ruled out. Sequencing depth was assumed to be roughly uniform across donors in the presence/absence analyses, though that assumption may not hold. According to the authors, the approach could potentially be generalized to other disease states and immunological phenotypes. In a later analysis, several top co-occurrence clusters were reported to appear linked to parvovirus B19, influenza, CMV and Epstein-Barr virus. The study gave a list of more than 150 TCR beta chains associated with cytomegalovirus. A further reported finding was that TCR beta sequences accurately predicted the HLA-A and HLA-B alleles for most subjects in the first cohort. About 17 rarely observed V segments, including chromosome 9 orphons, were excluded from the earlier analysis of about 500 of the donors because counts were too low. A cluster of highly shared sequence variants was judged likely to be a technical artifact of the sequencing pipeline. In a later analysis, about 17,000 TCR beta sequences were associated with specific HLA alleles at a false discovery rate of 0.05. In a later analysis, most CMV-associated TCR beta chains were found to appear HLA-restricted, with HLA associations seemingly driven largely by CMV exposure. A few of the identified cytomegalovirus-associated TCR beta chains were confirmed in vitro to be specific for cytomegalovirus antigens. For the cohort, immune exposure information was limited to CMV serostatus. Because the 87-base-pair reads could not distinguish some IMGT-functional V segments, including TRBV6-2 and TRBV6-3, those segments were excluded. According to a later genetic analysis, donors in an Asian-associated ancestry cluster had fewer N-insertions in productive TCRs than the roughly 700-donor mean. When HLA alleles, especially DR and DQ, strongly co-occurred, TCR associations were difficult to assign to individual alleles. Across donors, most TCR sequences were observed very rarely, whereas some public TCRs were present in many individuals. Broadly in line with IMGT annotations, most TCR beta V segments showed up in productive rearrangements about 87% or about 30% of the time in an earlier analysis of under 700 of the donors. A later analysis found that HLA-associated TCR beta chains were more clonally expanded and had lower generation probabilities than equally common non-associated chains. The cohort was sequenced for TCR beta chains only, and without alpha or paired-chain data the features that could be detected were limited. A later genetic analysis associated a missense DCLRE1C variant with V-gene and J-gene trimming of TCR beta chains, and an independent cohort replicated the association.

CDR1 and CDR2, looked up from the germline V gene (reference sequence), are LNHDA and SQIVND. The CDR3 sequence holds 16 residues, the cysteine and phenylalanine included. The only DNA kept is the CDR3, 48 bases in frame from the first base. Trimmed from V: 4 bases; trimmed from J: 8 bases; junction bases lacking a gene match: 10. Only one count was recorded for this clone. Its cognate antigen has yet to be identified. There are no base qualities to consult, and no much larger clone falls within one base. The sequenced sample consisted of PBMCs. This clonotype originated in a middle-aged man in good health and CMV-seronegative. The chain uses TRBV19 and TRBJ1-6; TRBD1 agrees with 8 junctional bases. The CDR3 protein sequence reads: CASSRWTGSIDSPLHF. The sequenced DNA: TGTGCCAGTAGTAGGTGGACAGGGAGCATCGATTCACCCCTCCACTTT.